This TCR beta chain was sequenced during a study of response to subunit inactivated influenza vaccine. Notes on the study in general: Each seasonal influenza vaccination recruits few new T cells, the authors suggested.

TCRdb reprocessed the RT-PCR reads via MiXCR and lists one record per CDR3 protein. The sample consists of about 540,000 distinct CDR3 sequences, around 15% of them appearing once. This clonotype was recorded at least ten times. The target antigen is unknown. The length of the CDR3 is 14 residues. V was cut by 1 base and J by 0 bases, with 8 bases left in between. CDR1 DFQATT and CDR2 SNEGSKA come from the germline V gene (reference sequence). The sample in question was PBMCs from blood, obtained 11 to 12 days after vaccination. V is TRBV20-1 and J is TRBJ2-3; D gene ambiguous. This clonotype originated in a man in his fifties who received an inactivated influenza vaccine. The CDR3 loop reads CSARGGGSTDTQYF. The CDR3 DNA sequence: TGCAGTGCTAGAGGTGGCGGAAGCACAGATACGCAGTATTTT.